The 7 T cell receptor beta chains below all came from one sample that was sequenced in a study of blood T cell repertoires in COVID-19. Clones were read by immunoSEQ multiplex PCR, and TCRdb kept only the in-frame ones, dropping some. The repertoire holds 200,000 to 250,000 clones, with around 83% as singletons. The material sequenced was peripheral blood. These TCRs come from an older woman with COVID-19, enrolled during active disease.

The rearrangement uses TRBV7-2 and TRBJ2-7; TRBD1 is a possible D gene (6 bases). CDR1 SGHTA and CDR2 FQGNSA come from the germline V gene. V dropped 4 bases and J dropped 2 bases, with 9 bases sitting between them. The CDR3 runs to 13 residues. CDR3 loop: CASSSDSPYEQYF. The CDR3 bases are TGTGCCAGCAGCTCGGACAGTCCCTACGAGCAGTACTTC.

The J gene is TRBJ2-7, the V gene TRBV6-6; a possible D gene is TRBD2 (6 bases). Germline values: CDR1 MNHNY, CDR2 SVGAGI (reference sequence). This CDR3 is built from 13 residues. The germline V and J ends were trimmed by 6 bases and 0 bases, with 9 bases remaining between them. The CDR3 region is CASRKAGSYEQYF. The CDR3 DNA is TGTGCCAGCAGAAAAGCGGGCTCCTACGAGCAGTACTTC.

The V gene is TRBV11-2, the J gene TRBJ2-1; 14 nucleotides agree with TRBD2. The length of the CDR3 is 15 residues. CDR1 and CDR2 (germline): SGHAT, FQNNGV. V was pared by 5 bases and J by 9 bases, with 6 bases of the junction left unmatched. CDR3 in amino acids: CASSLGTSGSAEQFF. CDR3 DNA: TGTGCCAGCAGCCTCGGGACTAGCGGGAGCGCTGAGCAGTTCTTC.

The gene calls are TRBV9 and TRBJ1-4; D is undetermined. V was shortened by 7 bases and J by 0 bases, with 13 bases between the two germline ends. The CDR3 is made up of 15 amino acids. Germline CDR1 is SGDLS and CDR2 is YYNGEE. CDR3 DNA: TGTGCCAGCCGTCGGGGTCGGGCAACTAATGAAAAACTGTTTTTT. Translation: CASRRGRATNEKLFF. The full variable domain, its missing parts supplied by reference TRBV9 and TRBJ1-4, is DSGVTQTPKHLITATGQRVTLRCSPRSGDLSVYWYQQSLDQGLQFLIQYYNGEERAKGNILERFSAQQFPDLHSELNLSSLELGDSALYFCASRRGRATNEKLFFGSGTQLSVL.

The V and J genes are TRBV6-5 and TRBJ2-7; a possible D gene is TRBD2 (5 bases). V dropped 7 bases and J dropped 6 bases, with 13 bases sitting between them. The CDR3 is made up of 12 amino acids. Germline V CDR1 and CDR2: MNHEY, SVGAGI. The CDR3 DNA sequence: TGTGCCAGCACCGGAGGAACGCGCGAGCAGTACTTC. Amino acid sequence: CASTGGTREQYF.

The V and J genes are TRBV28 and TRBJ1-2; D is possibly TRBD1 (5 bases). Germline CDR1 is MDHEN and CDR2 is SYDVKM. The CDR3 contains 13 residues. CDR3 sequence (DNA): TGTGCTTCAAGGGAGGGGACTAACTATGGCTACACCTTC. It translates to CASREGTNYGYTF.

CDR3 amino acids: CAWSTSRTGHQETQYF. CDR3 DNA: TGTGCCTGGAGTACCTCCCGGACAGGTCACCAAGAGACCCAGTACTTC. The V gene is TRBV30, the J gene TRBJ2-5, with 7 bases aligning to TRBD1. This CDR3 has 16 residues. From germline, CDR1 is GTSNPN and CDR2 SVGIG (reference sequence). The trim removed 2 bases at V and 0 bases at J, leaving 9 bases unmatched.